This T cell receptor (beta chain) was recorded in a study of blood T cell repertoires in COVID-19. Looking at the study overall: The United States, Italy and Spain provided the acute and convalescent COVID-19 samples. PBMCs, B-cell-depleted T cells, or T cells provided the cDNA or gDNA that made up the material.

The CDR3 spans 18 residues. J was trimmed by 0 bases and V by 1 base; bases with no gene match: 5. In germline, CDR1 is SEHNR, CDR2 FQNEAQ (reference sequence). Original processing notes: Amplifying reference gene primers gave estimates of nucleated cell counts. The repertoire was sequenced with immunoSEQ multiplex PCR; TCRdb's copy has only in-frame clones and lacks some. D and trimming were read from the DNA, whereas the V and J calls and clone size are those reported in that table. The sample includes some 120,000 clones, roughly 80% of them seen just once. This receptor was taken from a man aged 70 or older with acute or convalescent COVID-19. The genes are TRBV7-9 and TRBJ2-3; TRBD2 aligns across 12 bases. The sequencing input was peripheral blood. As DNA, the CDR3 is TGTGCCAGCAGCTTAGGACTAGCGGGGGTGTCTAGCACAGATACGCAGTATTTT. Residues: CASSLGLAGVSSTDTQYF.